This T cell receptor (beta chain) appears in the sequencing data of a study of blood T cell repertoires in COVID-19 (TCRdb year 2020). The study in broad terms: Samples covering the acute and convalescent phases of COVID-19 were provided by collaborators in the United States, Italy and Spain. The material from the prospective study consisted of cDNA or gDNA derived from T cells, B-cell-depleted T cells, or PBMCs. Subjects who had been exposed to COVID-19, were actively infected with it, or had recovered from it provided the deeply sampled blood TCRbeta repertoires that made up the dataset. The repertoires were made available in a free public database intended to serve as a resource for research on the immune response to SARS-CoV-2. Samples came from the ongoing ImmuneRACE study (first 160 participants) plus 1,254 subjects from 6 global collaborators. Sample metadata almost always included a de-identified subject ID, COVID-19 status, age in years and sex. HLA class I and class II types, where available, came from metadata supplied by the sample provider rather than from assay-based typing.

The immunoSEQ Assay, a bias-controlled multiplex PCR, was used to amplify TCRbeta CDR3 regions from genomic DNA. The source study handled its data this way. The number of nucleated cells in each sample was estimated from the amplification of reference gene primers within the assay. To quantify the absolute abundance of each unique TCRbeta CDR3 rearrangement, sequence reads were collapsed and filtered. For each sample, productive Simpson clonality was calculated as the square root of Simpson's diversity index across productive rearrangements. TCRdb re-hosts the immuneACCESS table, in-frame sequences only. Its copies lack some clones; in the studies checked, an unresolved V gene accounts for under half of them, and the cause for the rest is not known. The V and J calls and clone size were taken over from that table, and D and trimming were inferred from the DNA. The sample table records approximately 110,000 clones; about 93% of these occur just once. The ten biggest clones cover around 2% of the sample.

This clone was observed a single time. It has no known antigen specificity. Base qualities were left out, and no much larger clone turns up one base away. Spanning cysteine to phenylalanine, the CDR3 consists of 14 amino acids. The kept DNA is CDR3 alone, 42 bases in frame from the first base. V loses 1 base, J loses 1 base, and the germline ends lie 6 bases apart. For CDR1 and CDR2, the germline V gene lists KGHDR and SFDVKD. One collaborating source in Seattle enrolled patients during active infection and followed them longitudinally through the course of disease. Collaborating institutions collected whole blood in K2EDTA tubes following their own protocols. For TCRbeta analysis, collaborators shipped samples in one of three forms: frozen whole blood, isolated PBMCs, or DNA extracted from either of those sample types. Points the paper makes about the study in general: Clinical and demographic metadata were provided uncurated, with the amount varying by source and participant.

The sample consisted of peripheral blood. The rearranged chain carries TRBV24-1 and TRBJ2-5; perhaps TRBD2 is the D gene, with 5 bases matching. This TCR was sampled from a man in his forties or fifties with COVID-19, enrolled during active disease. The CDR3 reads CATSDLGSQETQYF. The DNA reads TGTGCCACCAGTGATTTAGGGAGCCAAGAGACCCAGTACTTC.